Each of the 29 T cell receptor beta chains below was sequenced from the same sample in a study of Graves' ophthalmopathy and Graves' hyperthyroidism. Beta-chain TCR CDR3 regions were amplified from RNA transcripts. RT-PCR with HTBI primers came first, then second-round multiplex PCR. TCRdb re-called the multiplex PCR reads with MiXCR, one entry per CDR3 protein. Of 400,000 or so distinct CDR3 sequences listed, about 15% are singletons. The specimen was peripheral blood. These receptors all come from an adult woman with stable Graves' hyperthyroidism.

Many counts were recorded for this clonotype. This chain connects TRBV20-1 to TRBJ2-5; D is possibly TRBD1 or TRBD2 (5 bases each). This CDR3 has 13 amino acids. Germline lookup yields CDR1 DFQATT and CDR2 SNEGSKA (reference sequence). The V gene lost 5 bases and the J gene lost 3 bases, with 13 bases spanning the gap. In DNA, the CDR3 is TGCAGTGCTGGAAATGGGGGTGAAGAGACCCAGTACTTC. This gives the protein CSAGNGGEETQYF.

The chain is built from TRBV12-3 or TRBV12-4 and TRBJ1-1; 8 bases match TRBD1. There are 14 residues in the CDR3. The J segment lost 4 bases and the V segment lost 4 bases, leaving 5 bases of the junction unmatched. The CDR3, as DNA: TGTGCCAGCAGTTCAGACAGGGGCTCCACTGAAGCTTTCTTT. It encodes CASSSDRGSTEAFF.

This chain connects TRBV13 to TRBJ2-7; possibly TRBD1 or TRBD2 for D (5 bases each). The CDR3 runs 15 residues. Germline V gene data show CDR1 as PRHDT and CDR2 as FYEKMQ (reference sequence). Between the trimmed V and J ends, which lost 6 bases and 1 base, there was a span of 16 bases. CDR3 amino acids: CASSHPRGPSYEQYF. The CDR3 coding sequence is TGTGCCAGCAGTCACCCCCGGGGCCCTTCCTACGAGCAGTACTTC.

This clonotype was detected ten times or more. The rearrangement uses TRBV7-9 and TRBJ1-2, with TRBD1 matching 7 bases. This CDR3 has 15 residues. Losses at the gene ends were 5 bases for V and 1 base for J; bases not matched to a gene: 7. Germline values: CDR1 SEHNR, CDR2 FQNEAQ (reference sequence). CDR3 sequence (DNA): TGTGCCAGCAGCCCCTGGGACAGTCTTAACTATGGCTACACCTTC. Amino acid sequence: CASSPWDSLNYGYTF.

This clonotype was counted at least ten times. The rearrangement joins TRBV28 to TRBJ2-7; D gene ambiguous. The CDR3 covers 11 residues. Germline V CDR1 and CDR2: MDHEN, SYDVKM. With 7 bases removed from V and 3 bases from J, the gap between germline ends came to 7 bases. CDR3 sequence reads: CASTSGYEQYF. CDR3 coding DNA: TGTGCCAGCACGAGTGGCTACGAGCAGTACTTC.

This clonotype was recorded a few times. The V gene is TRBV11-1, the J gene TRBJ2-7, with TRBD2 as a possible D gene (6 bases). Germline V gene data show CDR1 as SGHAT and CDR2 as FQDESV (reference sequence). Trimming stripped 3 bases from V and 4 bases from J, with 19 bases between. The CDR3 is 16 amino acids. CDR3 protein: CASSFTGTEAPYEQYF. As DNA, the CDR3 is TGTGCCAGCAGCTTTACCGGGACTGAGGCCCCTTACGAGCAGTACTTC.

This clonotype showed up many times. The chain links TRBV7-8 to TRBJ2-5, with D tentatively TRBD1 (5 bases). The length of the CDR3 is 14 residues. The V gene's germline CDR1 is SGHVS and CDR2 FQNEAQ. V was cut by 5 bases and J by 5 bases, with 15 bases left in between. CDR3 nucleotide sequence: TGTGCCAGCAGCAGGGGTCCGGATGGGGAGACCCAGTACTTC. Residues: CASSRGPDGETQYF.

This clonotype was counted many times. The CDR3 DNA is TGCAGTGCTAGAGATGTCCTAGCGGGAGAGACCCAGTACTTC. Translating it yields CSARDVLAGETQYF. The chain carries TRBV20-1 and TRBJ2-5; 8 nucleotides line up with TRBD2. Unmatched junction bases numbered 4, after V lost 0 bases and J lost 4 bases. The CDR3 runs to 14 residues. Germline V gene sequence: CDR1 DFQATT, CDR2 SNEGSKA (reference sequence).

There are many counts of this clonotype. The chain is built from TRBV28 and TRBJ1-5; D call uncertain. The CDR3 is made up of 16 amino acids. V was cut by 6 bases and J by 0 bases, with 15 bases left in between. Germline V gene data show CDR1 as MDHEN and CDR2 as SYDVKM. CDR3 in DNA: TGTGCCAGCAGGATATTATACCGGGGTAGCAATCAGCCCCAGCATTTT. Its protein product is CASRILYRGSNQPQHF.

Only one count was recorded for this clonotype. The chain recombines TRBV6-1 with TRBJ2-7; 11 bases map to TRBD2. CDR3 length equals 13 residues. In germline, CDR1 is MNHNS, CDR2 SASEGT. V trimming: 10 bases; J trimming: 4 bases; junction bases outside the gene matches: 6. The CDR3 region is CAIGSSGGYEQYF. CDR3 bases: TGTGCCATTGGGTCTAGCGGGGGGTACGAGCAGTACTTC.

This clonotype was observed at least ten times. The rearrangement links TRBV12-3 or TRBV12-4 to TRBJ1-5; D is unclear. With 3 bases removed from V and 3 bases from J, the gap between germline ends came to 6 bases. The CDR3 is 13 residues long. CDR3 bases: TGTGCCAGCAGTTTTGGGGACAATCAGCCCCAGCATTTT. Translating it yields CASSFGDNQPQHF.

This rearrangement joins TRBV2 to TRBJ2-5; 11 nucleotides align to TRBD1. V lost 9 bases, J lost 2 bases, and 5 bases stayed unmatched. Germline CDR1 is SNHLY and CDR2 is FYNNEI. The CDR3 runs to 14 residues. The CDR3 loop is CARRGTGGQETQYF. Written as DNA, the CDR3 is TGTGCCAGGCGTGGGACAGGGGGGCAAGAGACCCAGTACTTC. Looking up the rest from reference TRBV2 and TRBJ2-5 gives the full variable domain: EPEVTQTPSHQVTQMGQEVILRCVPISNHLYFYWYRQILGQKVEFLVSFYNNEISEKSEIFDDQFSVERPDGSNFTLKIRSTKLEDSAMYFCARRGTGGQETQYFGPGTRLLVL.

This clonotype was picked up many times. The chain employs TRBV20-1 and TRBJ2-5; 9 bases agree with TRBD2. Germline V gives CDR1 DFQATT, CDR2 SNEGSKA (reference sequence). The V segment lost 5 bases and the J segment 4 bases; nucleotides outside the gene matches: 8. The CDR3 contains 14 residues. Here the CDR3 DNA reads TGCAGTGCTCCGAAGCCGGGACTAGCAGAGACCCAGTACTTC. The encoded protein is CSAPKPGLAETQYF.

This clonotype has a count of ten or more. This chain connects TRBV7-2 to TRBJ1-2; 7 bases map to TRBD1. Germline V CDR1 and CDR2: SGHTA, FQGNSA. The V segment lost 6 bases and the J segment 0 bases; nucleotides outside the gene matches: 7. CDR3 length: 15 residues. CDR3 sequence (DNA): TGTGCCAGCAGGAAAGACAGGGACCCTAACTATGGCTACACCTTC. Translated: CASRKDRDPNYGYTF.

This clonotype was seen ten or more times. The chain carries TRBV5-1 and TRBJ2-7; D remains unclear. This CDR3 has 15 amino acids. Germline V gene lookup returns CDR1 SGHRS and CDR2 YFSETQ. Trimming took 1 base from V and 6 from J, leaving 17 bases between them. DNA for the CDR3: TGCGCCAGCAGCTTGTCAGGTCCCCGGATCGGCGAGCAGTACTTC. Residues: CASSLSGPRIGEQYF.

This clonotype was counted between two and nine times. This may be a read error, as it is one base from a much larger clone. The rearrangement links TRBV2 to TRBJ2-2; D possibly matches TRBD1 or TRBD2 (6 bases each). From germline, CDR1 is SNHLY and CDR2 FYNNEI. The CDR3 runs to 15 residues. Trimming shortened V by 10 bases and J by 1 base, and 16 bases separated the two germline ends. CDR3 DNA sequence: TGTGCCAAGGGGGGCCGCGGAGGGAACACCGGGGAGCTGTTTTTT. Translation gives CAKGGRGGNTGELFF.

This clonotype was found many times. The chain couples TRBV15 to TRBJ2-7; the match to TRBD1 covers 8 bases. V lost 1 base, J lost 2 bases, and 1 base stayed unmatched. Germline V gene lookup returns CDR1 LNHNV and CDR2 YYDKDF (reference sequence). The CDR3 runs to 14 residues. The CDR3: CATSRGTGPYEQYF. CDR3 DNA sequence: TGTGCCACCAGCAGAGGGACAGGGCCCTACGAGCAGTACTTC.

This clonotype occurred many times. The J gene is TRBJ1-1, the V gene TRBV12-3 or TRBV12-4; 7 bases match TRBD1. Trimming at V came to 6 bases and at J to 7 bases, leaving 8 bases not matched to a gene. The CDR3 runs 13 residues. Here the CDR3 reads CASSFLTGDEAFF. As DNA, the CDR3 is TGTGCCAGCAGCTTCCTAACAGGGGATGAAGCTTTCTTT.

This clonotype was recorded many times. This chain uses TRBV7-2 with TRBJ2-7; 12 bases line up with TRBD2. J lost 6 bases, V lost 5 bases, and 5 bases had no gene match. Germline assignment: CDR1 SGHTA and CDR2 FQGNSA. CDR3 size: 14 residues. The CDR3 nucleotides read TGTGCCAGCAGCCCCGGACTAGCGGGATTCGAGCAGTACTTC. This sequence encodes CASSPGLAGFEQYF.

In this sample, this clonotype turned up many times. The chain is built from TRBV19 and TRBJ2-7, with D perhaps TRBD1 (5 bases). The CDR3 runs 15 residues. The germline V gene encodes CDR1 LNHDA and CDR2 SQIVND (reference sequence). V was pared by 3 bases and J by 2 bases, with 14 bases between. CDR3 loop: CASSISLQVTYEQYF. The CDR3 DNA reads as TGTGCCAGTAGTATTAGCCTACAGGTTACCTACGAGCAGTACTTC.

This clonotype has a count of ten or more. In nucleotides, the CDR3 is TGTGCCAGCAGCTTAGACAGGGGGCACCATTTCACCCCCTACGAGCAGTACTTC. It is translated as CASSLDRGHHFTPYEQYF. The chain is built from TRBV7-2 and TRBJ2-7; 9 bases are a match to TRBD1. Germline CDR1 and CDR2: SGHTA and FQGNSA. V lost 1 base and J lost 2; bases outside the gene matches: 12. There are 18 residues in the CDR3.

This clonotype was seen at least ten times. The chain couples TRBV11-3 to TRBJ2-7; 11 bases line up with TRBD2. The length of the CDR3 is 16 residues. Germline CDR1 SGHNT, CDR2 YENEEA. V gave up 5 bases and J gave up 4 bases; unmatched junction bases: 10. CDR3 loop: CASSRTSGRIEYEQYF. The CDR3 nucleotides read TGTGCCAGCAGCCGTACTAGCGGGAGAATCGAGTACGAGCAGTACTTC.

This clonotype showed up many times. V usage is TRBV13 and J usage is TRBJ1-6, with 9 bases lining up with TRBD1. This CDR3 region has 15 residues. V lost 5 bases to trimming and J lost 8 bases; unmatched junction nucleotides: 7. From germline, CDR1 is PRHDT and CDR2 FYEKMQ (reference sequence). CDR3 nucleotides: TGTGCCAGCAGCGTGGGACAGGGTGGTGATTCACCCCTCCACTTT. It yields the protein CASSVGQGGDSPLHF.

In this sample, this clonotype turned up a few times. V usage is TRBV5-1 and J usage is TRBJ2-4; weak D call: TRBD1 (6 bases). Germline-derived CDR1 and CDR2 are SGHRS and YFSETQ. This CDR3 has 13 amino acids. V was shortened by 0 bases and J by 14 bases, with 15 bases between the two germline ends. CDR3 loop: CASSLGQAYEKYF. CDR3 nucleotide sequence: TGCGCCAGCAGCTTGGGACAGGCCTACGAGAAGTACTTC.

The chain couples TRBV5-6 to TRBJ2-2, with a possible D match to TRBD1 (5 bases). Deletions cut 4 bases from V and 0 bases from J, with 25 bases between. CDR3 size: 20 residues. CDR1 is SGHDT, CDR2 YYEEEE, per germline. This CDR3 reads CASSPHRFKRASSNTGELFF. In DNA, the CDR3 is TGTGCCAGCAGCCCTCACAGGTTTAAACGGGCTAGTTCGAACACCGGGGAGCTGTTTTTT.

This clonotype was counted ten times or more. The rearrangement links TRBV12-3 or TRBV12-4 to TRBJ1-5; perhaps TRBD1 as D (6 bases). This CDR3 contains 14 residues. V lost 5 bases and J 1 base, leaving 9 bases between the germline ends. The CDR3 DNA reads TGTGCCAGCAGTGCAGGGGCGAGCAATCAGCCCCAGCATTTT. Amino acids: CASSAGASNQPQHF.

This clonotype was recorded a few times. CDR3 residues: CASSTSGGDEQYF. CDR3 in DNA: TGTGCCAGCAGCACCTCGGGGGGTGACGAGCAGTACTTC. The rearrangement links TRBV7-9 to TRBJ2-7, with 7 bases lining up with TRBD2. CDR1 is SEHNR and CDR2 is FQNEAQ in the germline V gene (reference sequence). There are 13 residues in the CDR3. The trim removed 5 bases at V and 5 bases at J, leaving 6 bases unmatched.

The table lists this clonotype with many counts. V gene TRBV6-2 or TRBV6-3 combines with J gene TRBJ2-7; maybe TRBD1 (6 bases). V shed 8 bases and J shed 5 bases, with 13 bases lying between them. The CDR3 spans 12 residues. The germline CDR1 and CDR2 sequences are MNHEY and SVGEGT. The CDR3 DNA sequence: TGTGCCAGCTCCGACAGGTTCAACGAGCAGTACTTC. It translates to CASSDRFNEQYF.

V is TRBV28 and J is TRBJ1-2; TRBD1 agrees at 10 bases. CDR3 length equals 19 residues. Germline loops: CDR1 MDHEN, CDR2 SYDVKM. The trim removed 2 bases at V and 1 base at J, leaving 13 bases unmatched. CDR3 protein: CASSLSGQGGVMDNYGYTF. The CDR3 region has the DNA TGTGCCAGCAGTTTAAGCGGACAGGGGGGGGTGATGGATAACTATGGCTACACCTTC.